The 9 T cell receptor beta chains reported below all come from one sample, sequenced in a study of cytomegalovirus exposure and HLA in healthy donors. PCR primers comprised 60 Vbeta and 13 Jbeta primers. The method was immunoSEQ multiplex PCR; TCRdb's version includes in-frame clones alone and lacks a portion of them. The table has about 150,000 clones, around 80% seen once. Sequenced input: PBMCs. These receptors were obtained from a woman in her 40s in good health and CMV-seropositive.

CDR3 residues: CASSLALAGDNTGELFF. DNA for the CDR3: TGTGCCAGCAGCTTAGCCCTAGCGGGAGATAACACCGGGGAGCTGTTTTTT. The V call is TRBV11-3, the J call TRBJ2-2, with 10 bases lining up with TRBD2. The J segment lost 2 bases and the V segment lost 1 base, leaving 4 bases of the junction unmatched. The CDR3 covers 17 residues. Germline CDR1 reads SGHNT; CDR2 reads YENEEA.

V gene TRBV7-2 combines with J gene TRBJ2-2; D unresolved. Per germline, CDR1 SGHTA and CDR2 FQGNSA. The CDR3 runs 12 residues. Trimming stripped 5 bases from V and 11 bases from J, with 12 bases between. CDR3 protein: CASSDLGFELFF. In nucleotides, the CDR3 is TGTGCCAGCAGCGACCTAGGTTTTGAGCTGTTTTTT.

The chain employs TRBV6-1 and TRBJ2-1; unclear D gene. In germline, CDR1 is MNHNS, CDR2 SASEGT. The CDR3 runs 15 residues. The ends were cut back, 3 bases at V and 0 bases at J, with 9 bases in the middle. The CDR3 loop is CASSERHHSYNEQFF. For the CDR3, the DNA is TGTGCCAGCAGTGAGCGGCACCACTCCTACAATGAGCAGTTCTTC.

The gene calls are TRBV7-9 and TRBJ2-7, with 7 positions matching TRBD1. Looked up from germline, CDR1 is SEHNR and CDR2 is FQNEAQ (reference sequence). With V trimmed by 5 bases and J by 5 bases, 0 bases remained unmatched. The CDR3 is 11 amino acids. The CDR3 loop reads CASSDRDEQYF. DNA of the CDR3: TGTGCCAGCAGCGACAGGGACGAGCAGTACTTC.

The rearrangement uses TRBV4-1 and TRBJ2-3, with 12 nucleotides matching TRBD2. CDR3 length: 19 amino acids. The V gene end was trimmed by 0 bases and the J gene end by 4 bases; junction bases not matched to a gene: 11. Germline loops: CDR1 MGHRA, CDR2 YSYEKL. The CDR3 nucleotides are TGCGCCAGCAGCCAAGAGTCGATACTAGCGGGAGGTTGGGCAGATACGCAGTATTTT. Translated: CASSQESILAGGWADTQYF.

The chain links TRBV19 to TRBJ2-3; possibly TRBD2 for D (7 bases). The length of the CDR3 is 14 residues. Between the trimmed V and J ends, which lost 10 bases and 2 bases, there was a span of 16 bases. In germline, CDR1 is LNHDA, CDR2 SQIVND (reference sequence). In DNA, the CDR3 is TGTGCCACCCGCGAGGGGGGGGCCACAGATACGCAGTATTTT. Encoded protein: CATREGGATDTQYF.

The chain has TRBV5-4 and TRBJ2-1; 10 bases line up with TRBD2. Germline values: CDR1 SGHNT, CDR2 YYREEE (reference sequence). The V and J ends lost 2 bases and 8 bases, in that order; junction bases with no gene match: 7. The CDR3 contains 15 residues. This CDR3 reads CASSLASGRTDEQFF. In DNA, the CDR3 is TGTGCCAGCAGCTTAGCTAGCGGGAGAACCGATGAGCAGTTCTTC. Drawing the rest from reference TRBV5-4 and TRBJ2-1, the complete variable domain is ETGVTQSPTHLIKTRGQQVTLRCSSQSGHNTVSWYQQALGQGPQFIFQYYREEENGRGNFPPRFSGLQFPNYSSELNVNALELDDSALYLCASSLASGRTDEQFFGPGTRLTVL.

The chain uses TRBV6-6 and TRBJ1-5; D perhaps matches TRBD1 (6 bases). This CDR3 comprises 15 residues. V was trimmed by 4 bases and J by 4 bases, leaving 14 bases between them. Germline CDR1 is MNHNY and CDR2 is SVGAGI (reference sequence). The CDR3 spells CASSSTGLRNQPQHF. CDR3 nucleotides: TGTGCCAGCAGTTCTACAGGGCTTAGGAATCAGCCCCAGCATTTT.

V gene TRBV30 combines with J gene TRBJ1-1; no clear D gene. Trimming cost V 7 bases and J 4 bases, with 16 bases left between them. The CDR3 is 13 residues long. Germline loops: CDR1 GTSNPN, CDR2 SVGIG (reference sequence). The CDR3, as DNA: TGTGCCTTTGGGGAGAGCCCCCTCACTGAAGCTTTCTTT. This sequence encodes CAFGESPLTEAFF.